The entry that follows covers one T cell receptor (beta chain) sequence. cDNA synthesis used the whole RNA isolate, giving expressed TCRB sequences. Produced via immunoSEQ multiplex PCR; TCRdb's table is partial and in-frame only. Here the sample spans about 360,000 clones, roughly 12% being singletons. This entry comes from a study of beta chain features in type 1 diabetes. One heparinised draw, averaging about 110 mL, was taken per donor. Germline CDR1 SGDLS, CDR2 YYNGEE. This CDR3 spans 14 amino acids. The V and J ends lost 0 bases and 5 bases respectively, with 12 bases between them. This TCR derives from a man aged 18 to 30 in good health. Specimen: naive CD4+ T cells from blood. This sequence joins TRBV9 and TRBJ2-7, with a tentative D call TRBD2 (6 bases). The DNA of the CDR3 is TGTGCCAGCAGCGTAGGCAGAGGGAGGAACGAGCAGTACTTC. Translating it yields CASSVGRGRNEQYF. Based on the CDR3 plus reference TRBV9 and TRBJ2-7, the full variable domain is DSGVTQTPKHLITATGQRVTLRCSPRSGDLSVYWYQQSLDQGLQFLIQYYNGEERAKGNILERFSAQQFPDLHSELNLSSLELGDSALYFCASSVGRGRNEQYFGPGTRLTVT.